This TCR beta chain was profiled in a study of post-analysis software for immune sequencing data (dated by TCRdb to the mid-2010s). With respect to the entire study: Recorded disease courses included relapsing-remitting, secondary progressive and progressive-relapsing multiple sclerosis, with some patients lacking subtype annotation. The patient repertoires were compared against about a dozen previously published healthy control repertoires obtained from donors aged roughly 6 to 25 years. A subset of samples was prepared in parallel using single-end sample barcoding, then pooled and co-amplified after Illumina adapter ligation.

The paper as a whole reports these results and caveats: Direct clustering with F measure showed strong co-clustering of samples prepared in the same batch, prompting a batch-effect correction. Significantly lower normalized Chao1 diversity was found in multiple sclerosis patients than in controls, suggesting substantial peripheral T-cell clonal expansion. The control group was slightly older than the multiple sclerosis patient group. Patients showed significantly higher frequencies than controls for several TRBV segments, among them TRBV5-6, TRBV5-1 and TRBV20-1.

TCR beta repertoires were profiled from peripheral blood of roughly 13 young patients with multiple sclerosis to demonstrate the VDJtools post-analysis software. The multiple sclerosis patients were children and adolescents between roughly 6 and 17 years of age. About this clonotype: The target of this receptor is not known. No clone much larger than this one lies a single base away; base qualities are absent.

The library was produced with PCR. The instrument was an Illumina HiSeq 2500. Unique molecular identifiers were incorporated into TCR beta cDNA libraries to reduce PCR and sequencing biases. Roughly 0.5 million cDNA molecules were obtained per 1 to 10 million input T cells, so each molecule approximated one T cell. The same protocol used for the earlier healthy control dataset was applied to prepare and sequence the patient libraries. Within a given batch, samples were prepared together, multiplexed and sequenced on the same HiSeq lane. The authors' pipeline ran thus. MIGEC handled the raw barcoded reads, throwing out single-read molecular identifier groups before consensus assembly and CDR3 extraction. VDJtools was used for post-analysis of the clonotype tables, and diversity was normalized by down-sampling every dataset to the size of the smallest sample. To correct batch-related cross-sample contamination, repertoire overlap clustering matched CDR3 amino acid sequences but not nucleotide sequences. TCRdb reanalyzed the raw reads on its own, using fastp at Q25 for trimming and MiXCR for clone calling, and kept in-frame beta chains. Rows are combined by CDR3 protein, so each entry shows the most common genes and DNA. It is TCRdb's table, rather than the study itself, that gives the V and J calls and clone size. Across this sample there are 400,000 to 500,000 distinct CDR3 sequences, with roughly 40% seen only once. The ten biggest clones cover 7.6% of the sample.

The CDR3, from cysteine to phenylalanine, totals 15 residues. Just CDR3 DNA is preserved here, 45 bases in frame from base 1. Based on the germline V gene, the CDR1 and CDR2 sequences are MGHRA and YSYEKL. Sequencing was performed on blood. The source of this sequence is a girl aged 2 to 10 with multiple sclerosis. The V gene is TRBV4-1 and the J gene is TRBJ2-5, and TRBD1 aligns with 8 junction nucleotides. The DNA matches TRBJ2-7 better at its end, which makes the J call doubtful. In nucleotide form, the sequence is TGCGCCAGCAGCCAAGATCCGACAGGGGTCTACGAGCAGTACTTC. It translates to CASSQDPTGVYEQYF.